Here is one TCR beta chain with its context. These data originate in a study of control samples from healthy donors and cancer patients. The CDR3 spans 13 residues. V was clipped by 4 bases and J by 8 bases; unmatched bases: 1. CDR1 and CDR2 from the germline V gene are SGHRS and YFSETQ. Clones were read by immunoSEQ multiplex PCR, and TCRdb kept only the in-frame ones, dropping some. The sample holds about 170,000 clones, around 90% seen once. This TCR came from a woman aged 25 to 45 in good health. The sequenced material came from blood. The chain employs TRBV5-1 and TRBJ1-4; 11 bases align to TRBD1. The CDR3 region is CASSRDRGEKLFF. Here the CDR3 DNA reads TGCGCCAGCAGCCGGGACAGGGGGGAAAAACTGTTTTTT.